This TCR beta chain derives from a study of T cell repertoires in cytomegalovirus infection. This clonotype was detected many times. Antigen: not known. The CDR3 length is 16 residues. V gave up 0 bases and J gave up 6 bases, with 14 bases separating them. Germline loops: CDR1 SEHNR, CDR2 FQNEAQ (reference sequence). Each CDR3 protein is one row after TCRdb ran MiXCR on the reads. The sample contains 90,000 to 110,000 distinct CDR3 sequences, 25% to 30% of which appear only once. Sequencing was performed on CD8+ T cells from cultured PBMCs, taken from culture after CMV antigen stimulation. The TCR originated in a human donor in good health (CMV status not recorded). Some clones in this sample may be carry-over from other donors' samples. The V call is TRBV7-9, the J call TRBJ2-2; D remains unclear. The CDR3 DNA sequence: TGTGCCAGCAGCTTAGCGCTAAGTGGGATTGCCGGGGAGCTGTTTTTT. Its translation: CASSLALSGIAGELFF. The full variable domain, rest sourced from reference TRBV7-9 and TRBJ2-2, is DTGVSQNPRHKITKRGQNVTFRCDPISEHNRLYWYRQTLGQGPEFLTYFQNEAQLEKSRLLSDRFSAERPKGSFSTLEIQRTEQGDSAMYLCASSLALSGIAGELFFGEGSRLTVL.